This T cell receptor (beta chain) was captured in a study of lymphopenia after photon versus proton radiotherapy. The table came from immunoSEQ multiplex PCR; TCRdb's copy has only in-frame clones and leaves some out. This repertoire shows 10,000 to 15,000 clones, around 90% found once; its top ten account for about 3.8%. General study results and limits: Better survival with proton therapy was suggested as possible, not demonstrated. After the lymphocyte nadir, photon-treated repertoires showed oligoclonal expansion, especially of CD8+ Temra cells. Under photons, naive T cells and diversity fell while effector/memory populations rose. Post-nadir TCR diversity decline inversely tracked overall survival among those who died.

Note on this clone: The target antigen is unknown.

From germline, CDR1 is LGHNA and CDR2 YSLEER. The CDR3 is 15 amino acids. V lost 6 bases, J lost 2 bases, and 16 bases lay in between. Specimen: peripheral blood, collected from a patient treated with photon-based radiotherapy. V usage is TRBV4-3 and J usage is TRBJ2-5; D is unclear. This clonotype originated in a man aged 55-75 years with pancreatic cancer. The CDR3 here is CASSPTHVPQETQYF. The DNA for the CDR3 is TGCGCCAGCAGTCCTACCCACGTCCCTCAAGAGACCCAGTACTTC.